This T cell receptor (beta chain) was sequenced for a study of blood T cell repertoires in COVID-19. Sequenced by immunoSEQ multiplex PCR; TCRdb stores in-frame clones only, minus some. The table records around 320,000 clones, roughly 89% of them present only once. V gave up 4 bases and J gave up 4 bases, with 17 bases separating them. CDR3 length equals 16 residues. Germline CDR1 MGHRA, CDR2 YSYEKL. The V call is TRBV4-1, the J call TRBJ2-1; D possibly corresponds to TRBD2 (5 bases). This receptor was identified in a woman between 45 and 65 years old who had been exposed to COVID-19. The specimen was PBMCs or T cells enriched from blood (not recorded which). CDR3 coding DNA: TGCGCCAGCAGCCTCGAAGAGGGCCTGGGGTACAATGAGCAGTTCTTC. It yields the protein CASSLEEGLGYNEQFF.